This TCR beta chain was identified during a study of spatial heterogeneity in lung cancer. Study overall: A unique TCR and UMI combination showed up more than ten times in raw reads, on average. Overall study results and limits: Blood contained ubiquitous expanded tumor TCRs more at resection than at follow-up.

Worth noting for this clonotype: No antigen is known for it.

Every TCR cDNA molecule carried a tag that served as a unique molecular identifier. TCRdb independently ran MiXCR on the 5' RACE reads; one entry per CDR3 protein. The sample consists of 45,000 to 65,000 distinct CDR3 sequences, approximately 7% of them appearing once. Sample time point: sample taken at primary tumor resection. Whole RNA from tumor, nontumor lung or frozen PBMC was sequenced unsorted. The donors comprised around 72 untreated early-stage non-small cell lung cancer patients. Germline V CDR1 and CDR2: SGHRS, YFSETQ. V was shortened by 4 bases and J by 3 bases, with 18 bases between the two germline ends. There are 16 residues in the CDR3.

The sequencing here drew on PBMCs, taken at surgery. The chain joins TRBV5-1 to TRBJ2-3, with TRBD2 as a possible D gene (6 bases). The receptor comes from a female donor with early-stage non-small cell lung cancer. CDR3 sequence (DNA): TGCGCCAGCAGCACAGCCGGGGGAGCTCAAACAGATACGCAGTATTTT. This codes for CASSTAGGAQTDTQYF.